The text below deals with one T cell receptor (beta chain). Its antigen is currently unknown. This specimen comes from a study of response to subunit inactivated influenza vaccine. Study-wide results and limits: That few new T cells are recruited by each seasonal influenza vaccination was the authors' suggestion.

TCRdb re-called the RT-PCR reads through MiXCR, storing one row per CDR3 protein. The table has around 300,000 distinct CDR3 sequences, 22% seen once; the top ten hold about 9.4%. Germline V gives CDR1 SGHRS, CDR2 YFSETQ. This CDR3 contains 16 residues. Trimming stripped 2 bases from V and 1 base from J, with 16 bases between. The rearrangement uses TRBV5-1 and TRBJ2-7; the D gene could be TRBD1 or TRBD2 (5 bases each). The sequenced sample was PBMCs from blood, obtained 21 months after vaccination. The clonotype comes from a man aged 45 to 75 who received an inactivated influenza vaccine. This chain's CDR3 is CASSFNGDAGSYEQYF. The CDR3 nucleotides read TGCGCCAGCAGCTTCAACGGGGACGCAGGTTCCTACGAGCAGTACTTC.